Listed below are T cell receptor beta chains from one sample, sequenced in a study of shared clonotypes between healthy human individuals. Repertoires were generated with immunoSEQ multiplex PCR, while TCRdb's copy carries only in-frame clones and drops some. The table has 1.5 million to 2.5 million clones, about 95% seen once. The sample consisted of naive CD8+ T cells sorted from blood. These receptors were taken from a young man in good health. The CDR3 runs from the conserved cysteine through the conserved F or W. A D gene is named only where the DNA matches it firmly. Only some rows state a clone size, as once, few, many or a class for expanded clones.

size	V	D	J	DNA	CDR3
.	TRBV28	.	TRBJ1-1	TGTGCCAGCAGTCCCACCCTTGAGGGTGTTGACACTGAAGCTTTCTTT	CASSPTLEGVDTEAFF
.	TRBV6-5	.	TRBJ1-1	TGTGCCAGCAGATGGGTTGGGAACACTGAAGCTTTCTTT	CASRWVGNTEAFF
once	TRBV30	.	TRBJ2-2	TGTGCCTGGAGTCCGGGGTTGGGGGAGCTGTTTTTT	CAWSPGLGELFF
.	TRBV4-1	.	TRBJ1-1	TGCGCCAGCAGCCAAGTAGGTGGAGTGAACACTGAAGCTTTCTTT	CASSQVGGVNTEAFF
.	TRBV27	.	TRBJ2-7	TGTGCCAGCAGTTCTTGGGGGCCATTGTACGAGCAGTACTTC	CASSSWGPLYEQYF
.	TRBV29-1	TRBD1	TRBJ1-1	TGCAGCGCCCTGACAGGGTTCAGTACTGAAGCTTTCTTT	CSALTGFSTEAFF
.	TRBV5-6	.	TRBJ2-3	TGTGCCAGCAGCCTAAGACAGACAGATACGCAGTATTTT	CASSLRQTDTQYF
.	TRBV5-6	.	TRBJ2-7	TGTGCCAGCAGCTGGGATAAGGACAGCTACGAGCAGTACTTC	CASSWDKDSYEQYF
.	TRBV6-1	TRBD2	TRBJ2-1	TGTGCCAGCAGTGAAGTTCTTAGCGGGGGGAGCTCCTACAATGAGCAGTTCTTC	CASSEVLSGGSSYNEQFF
.	TRBV14	.	TRBJ2-2	TGTGCCAGCAGCCCCCGACGGGCCGGGGAGCTGTTTTTT	CASSPRRAGELFF
.	TRBV19	.	TRBJ1-1	TGTGCCAGTTCCGACAGGTTTAATGAAGCTTTCTTT	CASSDRFNEAFF
.	TRBV7-9	.	TRBJ2-7	TGTGCCAGCAGCAGCCACTTCTACGAGCAGTACTTC	CASSSHFYEQYF
.	TRBV25-1	.	TRBJ2-2	TGTGCCAGCAGTGAATTATGGACAGATAACACCGGGGAGCTGTTTTTT	CASSELWTDNTGELFF
once	TRBV7-9	.	TRBJ1-1	TGTGCCAGCAGTTCCAGTGAAACACTGAGGGAAGCTTTCTTT	CASSSSETLREAFF
.	TRBV7-9	.	TRBJ2-3	TGTGCCAGCAGCAGATACTCTGGGGGTAACGCAGATACGCAGTATTTT	CASSRYSGGNADTQYF
few	TRBV2	.	TRBJ1-6	TGTGCCAGCAGCGAAGGCGGTACATTGCCCCTTATTTCACCCCTCCACTTT	CASSEGGTLPLISPLHF
.	TRBV6-1	TRBD1	TRBJ2-7	TGTGCCAGCAGTGAGGGGCGGGGGACAGGGCTCTACGAGCAGTACTTC	CASSEGRGTGLYEQYF
.	TRBV6-1	TRBD1	TRBJ2-7	TGTGCCAGCTGGGGACAGGGCGCCTACGAGCAGTACTTC	CASWGQGAYEQYF
.	TRBV5-6	TRBD2	TRBJ2-7	TGTGCCAGCAGCCGAGGACTAGCGGGATTCTACGAGCAGTACTTC	CASSRGLAGFYEQYF
once	TRBV5-4	.	TRBJ1-2	TGTGCCAGCATGGAGACAAGCGAATCCCGGGGCTATGGCTACACCTTC	CASMETSESRGYGYTF
.	TRBV9	.	TRBJ2-7	TGTGCCAGCAGCTCAGGGGCCTTGTCCTACGAGCAGTACTTC	CASSSGALSYEQYF
few	TRBV4-1	.	TRBJ1-2	TGCGCCAGCAGCCAAGGACAGGCGGCTAACTATGGCTACACCTTC	CASSQGQAANYGYTF
once	TRBV30	TRBD1	TRBJ2-3	TGTGCCTGGAGTGCCGGGACAGGGTCAGATACGCAGTATTTT	CAWSAGTGSDTQYF
.	TRBV28	.	TRBJ1-2	TGTGCCAGCAGACTCGACGGCGGATACTATGGCTACACCTTC	CASRLDGGYYGYTF
.	TRBV27	TRBD2	TRBJ2-3	TGTGCCAGCAAACTAGCGGGAGGTCCAGATACGCAGTATTTT	CASKLAGGPDTQYF
.	TRBV6-6	TRBD2	TRBJ2-5	TGTGCCAGCAGCAAAAGCTTAGCGGGAGTAGAGACCCAGTACTTC	CASSKSLAGVETQYF
few	TRBV30	.	TRBJ1-1	TGTGCCTGGATAAGTTTCACTGAAGCTTTCTTT	CAWISFTEAFF
.	TRBV10-3	.	TRBJ2-7	TGTGCCATCAGACCCACAGAGTCCGAGCAGTACTTC	CAIRPTESEQYF
.	TRBV5-1	.	TRBJ2-3	TGCGCCAGCAGCTTGGAACTATACGGTGGAGATACGCAGTATTTT	CASSLELYGGDTQYF
once	TRBV9	.	TRBJ2-3	TGTGCCAGCAGCGTAGCGGAGTGGGAGACGTTCAAGGATACGCAGTATTTT	CASSVAEWETFKDTQYF
.	TRBV5-1	.	TRBJ1-6	TGCGCCAGCAGCTTTCTTTCCTATAATTCACCCCTCCACTTT	CASSFLSYNSPLHF
.	TRBV19	.	TRBJ1-5	TGTGCCAGTAGTATAGGGACAGTAAGGAGTCAGCCCCAGCATTTT	CASSIGTVRSQPQHF
.	TRBV5-6	.	TRBJ1-1	TGTGCCAGCAGCTTGGGGCAGGGGATCGCTGAAGCTTTCTTT	CASSLGQGIAEAFF
.	TRBV4-1	.	TRBJ2-3	TGCGCCAGCAGCCAAGATCCCCCCGAGGGAATAACAGATACGCAGTATTTT	CASSQDPPEGITDTQYF
.	TRBV29-1	.	TRBJ2-7	TGCAGCGTTGCCAGGGAAGGGTACGAGCAGTACTTC	CSVAREGYEQYF
.	TRBV9	TRBD2	TRBJ2-1	TGTGCCAGCAGCGTGGGGAGGGCGGACCCGCTCGGCGAGCAGTTCTTC	CASSVGRADPLGEQFF
.	TRBV5-6	.	TRBJ1-1	TGTGCCAGCAGCTTGGTGAGCACTGAAGCTTTCTTT	CASSLVSTEAFF
.	TRBV9	.	TRBJ2-7	TGTGCCAGCAGCGTAGTTGGTGACTCCTACGAGCAGTACTTC	CASSVVGDSYEQYF
.	TRBV4-1	TRBD1	TRBJ1-5	TGCGCCAGCAGCCAAGATAACAGGGGATTGTGGGATCATCCCCAGCATTTT	CASSQDNRGLWDHPQHF
.	TRBV5-6	TRBD2	TRBJ2-4	TGTGCCACCGTCCGAGGAGCGGGAGGGCCGATCCACTTC	CATVRGAGGPIHF
.	TRBV4-1	TRBD2	TRBJ2-1	TGCGCCAGCAGCTCTCCGGGACTAGGTTACAACAATGAGCAGTTCTTC	CASSSPGLGYNNEQFF
.	TRBV9	.	TRBJ2-7	TGTGCCAGCAGTGCGTTTGGTAGCGTGGCCTACGAGCAGTACTTC	CASSAFGSVAYEQYF
.	TRBV7-9	.	TRBJ1-1	TGTGCCAGCAGCTTATCAGGCCTGAACACTGAAGCTTTCTTT	CASSLSGLNTEAFF
.	TRBV13	.	TRBJ2-7	TGTGCCAGCAGCTTAGAGTCAGGGAGAACCTACGAGCAGTACTTC	CASSLESGRTYEQYF
.	TRBV9	.	TRBJ2-5	TGTGCCAGCAGCGCTGGCGCAGACAGTATTGAGACCCAGTACTTC	CASSAGADSIETQYF
.	TRBV9	.	TRBJ2-1	TGTGCCAGCAGCGTAGCTACCTTCCCCTACAATGAGCAGTTCTTC	CASSVATFPYNEQFF
.	TRBV10-3	.	TRBJ2-5	TGTGCCATCAGTGAGTCTCTCGGGGCCGAGACCCAGTACTTC	CAISESLGAETQYF
.	TRBV19	.	TRBJ2-7	TGTGCCAGTAGCGAAGGGGACACAGGCTACGAGCAGTACTTC	CASSEGDTGYEQYF
.	TRBV27	TRBD1	TRBJ2-3	TGTGCCAGCAGTTTATACCAAGGGACAGTTAGCACAGATACGCAGTATTTT	CASSLYQGTVSTDTQYF